This T cell receptor beta chain was identified during a study of T cells in Graves' hyperthyroidism and ophthalmopathy. Study-wide results and limits: A 13 V-J signature model discriminated ophthalmopathy versus stable hyperthyroidism. In the blood, most expanded thyroid clonotypes above 0.001 appeared as well.

With respect to this clonotype: Its antigen is unknown.

Germline V gene data show CDR1 as MGHDK and CDR2 as SYGVNS. The CDR3 is 15 amino acids. V lost 0 bases and J lost 3, with 9 bases in between. TCR beta CDR3 sequences were amplified from RNA transcripts. The TCR CDR3 was amplified in a first-round RT-PCR using the HTBI primer set. TCRdb used MiXCR to reprocess the multiplex PCR reads, holding one entry per CDR3 protein. Of approximately 640,000 distinct CDR3 sequences in the sample, 45% were seen once. Diagnoses rested on clinical symptoms, serum thyroxine and TRAb, thyroid ultrasound and orbital computed tomography. Sample: peripheral blood or thyroid tissue (not recorded which). The chain uses TRBV25-1 and TRBJ1-3; unclear D gene. This receptor was obtained from an adult man with Graves' disease, either hyperthyroidism or ophthalmopathy (not recorded which). CDR3 sequence reads: CASSEYGSDGNTIYF. The CDR3 DNA is TGTGCCAGCAGTGAATACGGCAGCGATGGAAACACCATATATTTT.